This T cell receptor beta chain derives from a study of yellow fever vaccine responses in identical twins. In the case of this clonotype: Its antigen is not identified.

Whole-study results and caveats: Among the twins, the vaccine T cell response reportedly seemed partly convergent and partly personalized.

The CDR3 is made up of 12 amino acids. The V end lost 2 bases, the J end lost 10 bases, and 8 bases lay between the germline ends. Germline loops: CDR1 SNHLY, CDR2 FYNNEI. TCRdb reprocessed the RT-PCR reads with MiXCR, giving one entry per CDR3 protein. The data contain fewer than 35,000 distinct CDR3 sequences, roughly three fifths of them seen just once; the ten biggest clones take up roughly 5%. Sequences were derived from T cells from blood (PBMCs), unsorted or a sorted subset (not recorded which), sampled before or after yellow fever vaccination (not recorded which). The TCR originated in a woman aged 18 to 35 who received the yellow fever vaccine. This sequence joins TRBV2 and TRBJ2-2; no reliable D call. The CDR3 sequence: CASSESGSELFF. DNA for the CDR3: TGTGCCAGCAGTGAATCTGGCTCGGAGCTGTTTTTT.